The 9 T cell receptor beta chains below all came from one sample that was sequenced in a study of cytomegalovirus exposure and HLA in healthy donors. Libraries were prepared by immunoSEQ multiplex PCR; TCRdb keeps only in-frame clonotypes and omits some of them. The sample lists 150,000 or so clones; around 90% were seen once. Specimen: PBMCs. The receptors come from a woman in her late teens or twenties in good health and CMV-seropositive.

V gene TRBV5-6 combines with J gene TRBJ2-7; D is perhaps TRBD1 (7 bases). The CDR3 has 14 amino acids. The germline V and J ends were trimmed by 4 bases and 1 base, with 12 bases remaining between them. The germline gives CDR1 SGHDT, CDR2 YYEEEE. DNA for the CDR3: TGTGCCAGCAGCGGCAGGGGGAGGTCCTACGAGCAGTACTTC. It specifies CASSGRGRSYEQYF.

J is TRBJ2-7 and V is TRBV4-2; possible D gene TRBD2, 5 bases. V gave up 2 bases and J gave up 0 bases, with 11 bases separating them. This CDR3 is 15 amino acids long. CDR1 and CDR2 (germline): LGHNA, YNFKEQ. The CDR3 loop reads CASSQTGYSSYEQYF. Written as DNA, the CDR3 is TGTGCCAGCAGCCAAACGGGATACAGCTCCTACGAGCAGTACTTC.

The chain uses TRBV4-2 and TRBJ2-5; 10 nucleotides align to TRBD2. The CDR3 contains 16 residues. J gave up 3 bases and V 2 bases, and 6 bases lay outside the gene matches. The germline CDR1 and CDR2 sequences are LGHNA and YNFKEQ. The CDR3 nucleotides are TGTGCCAGCAGCCAAAACGAGCTAGCGGGAGAAGAGACCCAGTACTTC. This codes for CASSQNELAGEETQYF.

V gene TRBV7-7 combines with J gene TRBJ2-5; D is perhaps TRBD1 (7 bases). The CDR3 covers 18 residues. Trimming shortened V by 4 bases and J by 5 bases, and 26 bases separated the two germline ends. The germline V gene has CDR1 SSHAT and CDR2 FNYEAQ (reference sequence). In nucleotides, the CDR3 is TGTGCCAGCAGCTCCTTAGTACCGAACCAGGGGGGCGAGGAGACCCAGTACTTC. It yields the protein CASSSLVPNQGGEETQYF. Based on the CDR3 plus reference TRBV7-7 and TRBJ2-5, the full variable domain is GAGVSQSPRYKVTKRGQDVTLRCDPISSHATLYWYQQALGQGPEFLTYFNYEAQPDKSGLPSDRFSAERPEGSISTLTIQRTEQRDSAMYRCASSSLVPNQGGEETQYFGPGTRLLVL.

This sequence joins TRBV7-2 and TRBJ2-7, with 14 bases fitting TRBD2. V trimming: 5 bases; J trimming: 7 bases; junction bases outside the gene matches: 19. This CDR3 has 19 residues. Looked up from germline, CDR1 is SGHTA and CDR2 is FQGNSA. The CDR3 DNA follows: TGTGCCAGCAGCGGAGGACTAGCGGGGGGAGCGGGCCTACGGCGGGAGCAGTACTTC. Its translation: CASSGGLAGGAGLRREQYF.

The chain couples TRBV29-1 to TRBJ2-3; weak D call: TRBD1 (5 bases). CDR1 is SQVTM, CDR2 ANQGSEA, per germline. This CDR3 contains 14 residues. Trimming left V 8 bases short and J 6 bases short, with 21 bases between. DNA for the CDR3: TGCAGCCCCCTTGGGGCGGTTATGGGGGATACGCAGTATTTT. Translated, it gives CSPLGAVMGDTQYF.

The V gene is TRBV28, the J gene TRBJ2-7; tentatively, D is TRBD1 (7 bases). The CDR3 is 13 amino acids. Deletions cut 7 bases from V and 2 bases from J, with 12 bases between. Germline-derived CDR1 and CDR2 are MDHEN and SYDVKM. CDR3 nucleotides: TGTGCCAGCAAGGCGGGACAGCCCTACGAGCAGTACTTC. This codes for CASKAGQPYEQYF. The full variable domain, in which reference TRBV28 and TRBJ2-7 provide the parts outside the CDR3, is DVKVTQSSRYLVKRTGEKVFLECVQDMDHENMFWYRQDPGLGLRLIYFSYDVKMKEKGDIPEGYSVSREKKERFSLILESASTNQTSMYLCASKAGQPYEQYFGPGTRLTVT.

This sequence joins TRBV7-9 and TRBJ2-5, with TRBD1 as a possible D gene (7 bases). Germline values: CDR1 SEHNR, CDR2 FQNEAQ (reference sequence). V shed 0 bases and J shed 0 bases, with 14 bases lying between them. The CDR3 has 17 amino acids. As DNA, the CDR3 is TGTGCCAGCAGCTTAGCTTCGCAGGGGGGTTACCAAGAGACCCAGTACTTC. Its protein is CASSLASQGGYQETQYF.

The chain couples TRBV2 to TRBJ2-5, with 10 bases fitting TRBD1. The CDR3 has 15 residues. Germline V lookup: CDR1 SNHLY, CDR2 FYNNEI. J was trimmed by 4 bases and V by 7 bases; bases with no gene match: 9. The CDR3 protein is CASTLSWTGGETQYF. The CDR3 nucleotides are TGTGCCAGCACCCTGTCCTGGACAGGGGGAGAGACCCAGTACTTC.